The sequence of this T cell receptor beta chain was determined in a study of blood T cell repertoires in COVID-19. Across the whole study: Samples taken during acute and convalescent COVID-19 were collected in the United States, Italy and Spain.

Germline CDR1 and CDR2: LNHDA and SQIVND (reference sequence). The CDR3 extends over 14 amino acids. The ends were cut back, 3 bases at V and 0 bases at J, with 8 bases in the middle. Seattle participants joined during active infection and were tracked over time. This clone appeared once. Measured with immunoSEQ multiplex PCR; TCRdb has only the in-frame clones, and not every one. This repertoire shows just over 150,000 clones, about 92% found once; its top ten account for approximately 4.9%. The sequenced material came from peripheral blood. This chain uses TRBV19 with TRBJ2-5, with D tentatively TRBD1 (6 bases). This receptor was identified in a man in his thirties or forties with COVID-19, enrolled during active disease. The CDR3 DNA reads as TGTGCCAGTAGTATCGGACAGAACCAAGAGACCCAGTACTTC. It specifies CASSIGQNQETQYF.